Below, 18 T cell receptor beta chains from the same sample are listed, as sequenced in a study of tumor-infiltrating lymphocytes in primary liver carcinoma. Bulk tissue was left unsorted, and RNA and DNA were co-extracted from 20-30 mg of it. Using a constant-region primer together with ProtoScript II reverse transcriptase, TCR beta cDNA was made from about 490 ng of total RNA. Slightly modified ARM-PCR with three nested multiplex PCR rounds yielded TCR beta libraries. Investigators reported that the first two PCR rounds, at around 9 cycles each, used TRBV1-TRBV30 forward primers with a C-beta reverse primer. TCRdb re-derived calls from the multiplex PCR reads in MiXCR, one entry per CDR3 protein. The table shows 40,000 to 60,000 distinct CDR3 sequences, with 70% to 85% occurring only once. The source material was liver tumor tissue from sampling region 3. Subset given: tumor region T3, left-lateral pole. The receptors stem from a man aged 35 to 55 with primary liver carcinoma and hepatitis B virus infection.

This clonotype was picked up a small number of times. Here the CDR3 reads CASTRGRYNEQFF. As DNA, the CDR3 is TGTGCCAGCACCAGGGGGAGGTACAATGAGCAGTTCTTC. The chain joins TRBV2 to TRBJ2-1; TRBD1 is a possible D gene (7 bases). V lost 7 bases, J lost 4 bases, and 11 bases lay in between. Germline CDR1 reads SNHLY; CDR2 reads FYNNEI. The length of the CDR3 is 13 residues.

Only one count was recorded for this clonotype. Here the CDR3 omits its conserved ending phenylalanine or tryptophan, so a read error is the likely source. No DNA is shown, since the ends of the CDR3 on it are uncertain; the CDR3 is the one TCRdb lists. The CDR3 sequence: CAGSPRASGSYNEQLL. V usage is TRBV11-2 and J usage is TRBJ2-1; the D call in the table, TRBD2, was not verified against the DNA. Ends included, the CDR3 has 16 residues. Germline V CDR1 and CDR2: SGHAT, FQNNGV.

The V gene is TRBV29-1, the J gene TRBJ2-3, with 11 positions matching TRBD1. CDR3 size: 15 residues. Germline loops: CDR1 SQVTM, CDR2 ANQGSEA. Unmatched junction bases numbered 8, after V lost 4 bases and J lost 5 bases. The CDR3 reads CSVAWTGGLGDTQYF. The CDR3 nucleotides are TGCAGCGTTGCGTGGACAGGGGGCTTAGGAGATACGCAGTATTTT.

J is TRBJ2-1 and V is TRBV11-2; 8 bases are shared with TRBD2. CDR3 length: 16 residues. CDR1 SGHAT and CDR2 FQNNGV come from the germline V gene. J lost 13 bases, V lost 9 bases, and 23 bases had no gene match. CDR3 coding DNA: TGTGCCAGTTGCTTGGATATCGGACTAGCCATGGGTGAACAGTTCTTC. Its protein product is CASCLDIGLAMGEQFF.

Regarding this clonotype: At one end the junction does not follow the germline gene, possibly because of a read error. This rearrangement joins TRBV10-3 to TRBJ2-7; D might be TRBD1 (7 bases). This CDR3 is 20 amino acids long. The V gene's germline CDR1 is ENHRY and CDR2 SYGVKD. CDR3 region: CAICGGTLQAGGKQRIEQHF. Written as DNA, the CDR3 is TGTGCCATCTGTGGGGGTACCCTCCAAGCAGGGGGGAAGCAGCGAATTGAGCAGCACTTC.

As to this clonotype: At one end, the junction sequence differs from germline, possibly due to a read error. The chain has TRBV6-5 and TRBJ2-6, with 8 bases aligning to TRBD1. This CDR3 region has 17 residues. Germline V gene data show CDR1 as MNHEY and CDR2 as SVGAGI. DNA of the CDR3: TGTGCCAGCAGATTAGGACAGGGATCCTCTGGGGCCAACCTCCTGATTTTC. Translating gives CASRLGQGSSGANLLIF.

A remark on this clonotype: This may be a read error: a much more frequent sequence differs by one nucleotide. J is TRBJ2-2 and V is TRBV7-9, with 7 bases fitting TRBD2. The V and J ends lost 8 bases and 6 bases, in that order; junction bases with no gene match: 15. Germline lookup yields CDR1 SEHNR and CDR2 FQNEAQ (reference sequence). The CDR3 spans 16 residues. CDR3 protein: CASCPPSGVSAGELFF. For the CDR3, the DNA is TGTGCCAGCTGCCCCCCTAGCGGAGTTTCGGCCGGGGAGCTGTTTTTT.

This clonotype was observed a handful of times. Sequence at one end of the junction differs from germline and may be a read error. The chain combines TRBV13 with TRBJ2-7; 8 bases align to TRBD1. Germline loops: CDR1 PRHDT, CDR2 FYEKMQ (reference sequence). The CDR3 is 11 residues long. The CDR3 nucleotides are TGCACCAGCAGCCTCGGACAGGGTAGTTACTTC. It encodes CTSSLGQGSYF.

The chain joins TRBV12-3 or TRBV12-4 to TRBJ1-1; a weak D match, TRBD1 (5 bases). There are 17 residues in the CDR3. Trimming pared 6 bases from V and 0 bases from J, leaving 20 bases between. CDR3 in amino acids: CASRQGRGPLMNTEAFF. CDR3 sequence (DNA): TGTGCCAGCAGGCAGGGACGGGGCCCCCTGATGAACACTGAAGCTTTCTTT.

A remark on this clonotype: One base away lies a much larger clone, so this may be a sequencing read error. The J gene is TRBJ1-1, the V gene TRBV30, with TRBD1 matching over 7 bases. Trimming took 7 bases from V and 3 from J; bases not matched to a gene: 8. The CDR3 totals 13 residues. Germline CDR1 is GTSNPN and CDR2 is SVGIG (reference sequence). This CDR3 reads CASSWTGDTEAFF. CDR3 sequence (DNA): TGTGCCTCGTCTTGGACAGGAGACACTGAAGCTTTCTTT.

Worth noting for this clonotype: This likely comes from a read error, as the CDR3 has no conserved phenylalanine or tryptophan at its end. The CDR3 DNA reads TGCAGCGTCGATAAGGGGAATGAGCAGTTCCTC. Translating gives CSVDKGNEQFL. The gene calls are TRBV29-1 and TRBJ2-1; possible D gene TRBD1, 5 bases. Per the germline V gene, CDR1 is SQVTM and CDR2 is ANQGSEA. Trimming removed 6 bases from V and 7 bases from J, with 10 bases in between. CDR3 length: 11 residues.

V gene TRBV12-3 or TRBV12-4 combines with J gene TRBJ2-2, with 7 positions matching TRBD1. The CDR3 runs to 14 residues. The CDR3 region has the DNA TGTACCGTACCACAGGGGACCGGCACCGGGGAGCTGTTTTTT. This sequence encodes CTVPQGTGTGELFF.

About this clonotype itself: One end of the junction is discordant with germline, which a read error may explain. The gene calls are TRBV6-5 and TRBJ2-1; D not resolved. CDR3 length equals 16 residues. In germline, CDR1 is MNHEY, CDR2 SVGAGI. The DNA for the CDR3 is TGTGCCAGCAGTTACTTGAAGGGCGGTATCTACAATGAGCGGTTCTTC. It yields the protein CASSYLKGGIYNERFF.

As to this clonotype: Likely a read error: the CDR3 ends without its conserved phenylalanine or tryptophan. No DNA is shown, since the ends of the CDR3 on it are uncertain; the CDR3 is the one TCRdb lists. This sequence joins TRBV11-3 and TRBJ1-1. The length of the CDR3 is 13 amino acids, counting both ends. Germline V gene lookup returns CDR1 SGHNT and CDR2 YENEEA. The CDR3 here is CAGSLVANTEAIS.

Worth noting for this clonotype: This could be a read error, since a much larger clone is one nucleotide away. The chain carries TRBV2 and TRBJ2-2; D is uncertain. Germline lookup yields CDR1 SNHLY and CDR2 FYNNEI. The length of the CDR3 is 13 residues. CDR3 residues: CPSSPRDTGELFF. For the CDR3, the DNA is TGTCCCAGCAGTCCCCGGGACACCGGGGAGCTGTTTTTT.

Comments on this clonotype: As the CDR3 is not closed by the conserved phenylalanine or tryptophan, this likely results from a read error. The CDR3 spells CARSRDQENSPLHL. The CDR3, as DNA: TGTGCCAGGTCCCGTGACCAAGAAAATTCACCCCTCCACCTT. The J gene is TRBJ1-6, the V gene TRBV30; D is undetermined. Germline V CDR1 and CDR2: GTSNPN, SVGIG (reference sequence). The CDR3 spans 14 residues. V gave up 8 bases and J gave up 7 bases, with 18 bases separating them.

This chain joins TRBV20-1 and TRBJ1-2; D not resolved. The germline V gene encodes CDR1 DFQATT and CDR2 SNEGSKA (reference sequence). V was cut by 0 bases and J by 7 bases, with 12 bases left in between. The CDR3 has 13 amino acids. CDR3 in amino acids: CSARDGGSGGYTF. CDR3 in DNA: TGCAGTGCTAGAGACGGAGGCTCGGGTGGCTACACCTTC.

This clonotype was picked up one time. The chain links TRBV11-2 to TRBJ1-4; TRBD1 matches at 8 bases. Germline assignment: CDR1 SGHAT and CDR2 FQNNGV. This CDR3 is 14 amino acids long. After removal of 7 bases from V and 8 bases from J, the junction contained 9 bases not matched to a gene. The CDR3 DNA follows: TGTGCCAGCACGGACAGGGTGAGGCGAGAAAAACTGTTTTTT. The encoded protein is CASTDRVRREKLFF.